One sample yielded the 28 T cell receptor beta chains listed below, sequenced in a study of CD8 T cells in Susac syndrome. RNA totalling roughly 0.5 to 1 ug underwent reverse transcription with random hexamers. TCRdb recomputed calls from the immunoSEQ multiplex PCR reads with MiXCR, one row per CDR3 protein. This sample has roughly 130,000 distinct CDR3 sequences; nearly 95% occur once, and the top ten carry more than 0.09%. The sequenced sample was CD4+ T cells from PBMCs. These receptors originate from a human donor in good health.

This clonotype appeared a single time. J is TRBJ1-1 and V is TRBV7-8; no firm D call. The CDR3 is 15 residues long. Germline CDR1 is SGHVS and CDR2 is FQNEAQ. Trimming took 5 bases from V and 0 from J, leaving 13 bases between them. In DNA form, the CDR3 reads TGTGCCAGCAGCCGAGGCCTCGGGGTGAACACTGAAGCTTTCTTT. Protein product: CASSRGLGVNTEAFF. The full variable domain, with the rest looked up from reference TRBV7-8 and TRBJ1-1, is GAGVSQSPRYKVAKRGQDVALRCDPISGHVSLFWYQQALGQGPEFLTYFQNEAQLDKSGLPSDRFFAERPEGSVSTLKIQRTQQEDSAVYLCASSRGLGVNTEAFFGQGTRLTVV.

The chain carries TRBV27 and TRBJ2-1; D might be TRBD1 (6 bases). The CDR3 consists of 16 residues. Germline-derived CDR1 and CDR2 are MNHEY and SMNVEV (reference sequence). Trimming removed 4 bases at V and 1 base at J, with 14 bases between. The CDR3 reads CASSWESRGSYNEQFF. Written as DNA, the CDR3 is TGTGCCAGCAGTTGGGAGTCCAGGGGATCCTACAATGAGCAGTTCTTC.

The chain links TRBV10-3 to TRBJ1-5, with no clear D. Trimming stripped 0 bases from V and 6 bases from J, with 15 bases between. CDR3 length: 16 amino acids. Germline CDR1 and CDR2: ENHRY and SYGVKD. The CDR3 sequence is CAISESAALVGQPQHF. Here the CDR3 DNA reads TGTGCCATCAGTGAGTCCGCAGCCCTCGTGGGTCAGCCCCAGCATTTT.

As DNA, the CDR3 is TGTGCCAGCAACCCGACAGGGGCCAATGAGCAGTTCTTC. Protein sequence: CASNPTGANEQFF. The V gene is TRBV12-3 or TRBV12-4, the J gene TRBJ2-1; 8 nucleotides agree with TRBD1. The CDR3 runs 13 residues. V lost 7 bases and J lost 6; bases outside the gene matches: 5.

The chain combines TRBV28 with TRBJ2-5; TRBD2 matches 8 bases. The V gene end was trimmed by 2 bases and the J gene end by 5 bases; junction bases not matched to a gene: 10. Per germline, CDR1 MDHEN and CDR2 SYDVKM. The CDR3 contains 16 residues. CDR3 sequence: CASSLTAAGVGETQYF. CDR3 coding DNA: TGTGCCAGCAGTTTAACCGCAGCGGGAGTAGGGGAGACCCAGTACTTC.

The genes are TRBV12-3 or TRBV12-4 and TRBJ1-1; D is undetermined. The CDR3 spans 13 residues. Trimming shortened V by 5 bases and J by 11 bases, and 18 bases separated the two germline ends. DNA of the CDR3: TGTGCCAGCAGTCCCCCATCTCATCGCGCGGCTTTCTTT. Amino acid sequence: CASSPPSHRAAFF.

CDR3 sequence reads: CASSLVVDSGEQFF. CDR3 nucleotide sequence: TGTGCCAGCAGCTTAGTGGTGGACAGTGGTGAGCAGTTCTTC. V is TRBV7-9 and J is TRBJ2-1, with D perhaps TRBD1 (6 bases). Germline assignment: CDR1 SEHNR and CDR2 FQNEAQ (reference sequence). The CDR3 spans 14 residues. Trimming left V 1 base short and J 9 bases short, with 13 bases between.

The DNA of the CDR3 is TGTGCCAGCAGACTACAAGTCTTCTCTGGGGCCAACGTCCTGACTTTC. Translating it yields CASRLQVFSGANVLTF. The chain is built from TRBV7-2 and TRBJ2-6, with D uncertain. Trimming removed 6 bases at V and 0 bases at J, with 12 bases between. Germline CDR1 SGHTA, CDR2 FQGNSA. The length of the CDR3 is 16 residues.

V gene TRBV27 combines with J gene TRBJ2-7, with D perhaps matching TRBD2 (6 bases). From germline, CDR1 is MNHEY and CDR2 SMNVEV (reference sequence). V shed 5 bases and J shed 8 bases, with 19 bases lying between them. The CDR3 has 14 amino acids. The CDR3 DNA is TGTGCCAGCAGTCCCCCGGGGGAGGTCGCGAAGCAGTACTTC. It encodes CASSPPGEVAKQYF.

The genes are TRBV6-5 and TRBJ1-2; tentative D call: TRBD1 (5 bases). Looked up from germline, CDR1 is MNHEY and CDR2 is SVGAGI. CDR3 size: 14 residues. V was shortened by 9 bases and J by 3 bases, with 17 bases between the two germline ends. The CDR3, as DNA: TGTGCCAGTAAAAACCGGGGGGGAGACTATGGCTACACCTTC. Encoded protein: CASKNRGGDYGYTF.

This rearrangement joins TRBV5-1 to TRBJ2-1; D may be TRBD1 (5 bases). The CDR3 extends over 16 amino acids. Per germline, CDR1 SGHRS and CDR2 YFSETQ. Trimming stripped 0 bases from V and 1 base from J, with 11 bases between. The chain's CDR3 is CASSLAVKGSYNEQFF. The CDR3 DNA reads TGCGCCAGCAGCTTGGCGGTAAAGGGGTCCTACAATGAGCAGTTCTTC.

The V call is TRBV3-1, the J call TRBJ2-1, with 12 positions matching TRBD2. CDR1 is LGHDT and CDR2 is YNNKEL in the germline V gene (reference sequence). The CDR3 sequence is 15 residues long. V was clipped by 6 bases and J by 7 bases; unmatched bases: 7. The DNA for the CDR3 is TGTGCCAGCAGTAGACTAGCGGGAGAGGCTAATGAGCAGTTCTTC. Amino acids: CASSRLAGEANEQFF.

The chain carries TRBV2 and TRBJ2-5; no definite D call. V dropped 3 bases and J dropped 7 bases, with 15 bases sitting between them. CDR1 and CDR2 (germline): SNHLY, FYNNEI. The CDR3 has 14 amino acids. The CDR3 region is CASSEMNSVGTQYF. The CDR3 bases are TGTGCCAGCAGTGAGATGAACAGCGTTGGGACCCAGTACTTC.

This chain uses TRBV12-3 or TRBV12-4 with TRBJ1-5; a possible D gene is TRBD1 (5 bases). V was shortened by 5 bases and J by 6 bases, with 14 bases between the two germline ends. The CDR3 is 14 amino acids. CDR3: CASSPQGRRQPQHF. For the CDR3, the DNA is TGTGCCAGCAGTCCTCAGGGAAGACGTCAGCCCCAGCATTTT.

CDR3 residues: CASSFNRGVNQPQHF. The CDR3 nucleotides read TGTGCCAGCAGTTTTAACAGGGGGGTGAATCAGCCCCAGCATTTT. The chain joins TRBV28 to TRBJ1-5; 8 nucleotides agree with TRBD1. V lost 3 bases, J lost 4 bases, and 5 bases stayed unmatched. Germline V gives CDR1 MDHEN, CDR2 SYDVKM. The CDR3 covers 15 residues.

V and J are TRBV5-1 and TRBJ1-2; 9 bases agree with TRBD1. The germline V gene has CDR1 SGHRS and CDR2 YFSETQ. V lost 4 bases to trimming and J lost 7 bases; unmatched junction nucleotides: 8. This CDR3 comprises 14 residues. CDR3 in amino acids: CASSHTGGEGGYTF. As DNA, the CDR3 is TGCGCCAGCAGCCATACAGGGGGCGAAGGTGGCTACACCTTC.

The rearrangement uses TRBV3-1 and TRBJ2-7, with TRBD1 matching over 10 bases. Unmatched junction bases numbered 6, after V lost 1 base and J lost 6 bases. This CDR3 is 15 amino acids long. Per the germline V gene, CDR1 is LGHDT and CDR2 is YNNKEL (reference sequence). The DNA for the CDR3 is TGTGCCAGCAGCCAAGTGGGACAGGGGATGAGCGAGCAGTACTTC. Translated: CASSQVGQGMSEQYF.

The chain is built from TRBV19 and TRBJ1-4; D remains unclear. The CDR3 is 13 residues long. CDR1 LNHDA and CDR2 SQIVND come from the germline V gene (reference sequence). V was clipped by 4 bases and J by 4 bases, with 7 bases between them. The CDR3 is CASSSQDNEKLFF. The CDR3 DNA sequence: TGTGCCAGTAGTAGCCAGGATAATGAAAAACTGTTTTTT.

This clonotype has just one count. The chain joins TRBV18 to TRBJ2-3; D is perhaps TRBD2 (6 bases). There are 15 residues in the CDR3. Germline V gene lookup returns CDR1 KGHSH and CDR2 LQKENI. The V end lost 4 bases, the J end lost 6 bases, and 17 bases lay between the germline ends. The CDR3 protein is CASSLTGTPSDTQYF. The CDR3 nucleotides are TGTGCCAGCTCACTCACCGGGACTCCGTCGGATACGCAGTATTTT.

The gene calls are TRBV2 and TRBJ2-1; 9 positions match TRBD2. This CDR3 comprises 15 residues. The junction had 11 bases not matched to a gene; V was cut back by 7 bases and J by 7 bases. Germline V gene sequence: CDR1 SNHLY, CDR2 FYNNEI. The CDR3 reads CASTASGAAPNEQFF. The DNA for the CDR3 is TGTGCCAGCACCGCTAGCGGGGCGGCCCCTAATGAGCAGTTCTTC. The entire variable domain, with the rest obtained from reference TRBV2 and TRBJ2-1, is as follows: EPEVTQTPSHQVTQMGQEVILRCVPISNHLYFYWYRQILGQKVEFLVSFYNNEISEKSEIFDDQFSVERPDGSNFTLKIRSTKLEDSAMYFCASTASGAAPNEQFFGPGTRLTVL.

The rearrangement uses TRBV6-2 or TRBV6-3 and TRBJ1-2; maybe TRBD1 (6 bases). The CDR3 contains 14 residues. V was trimmed by 6 bases and J by 8 bases, leaving 19 bases between them. Germline V gene data show CDR1 as MNHEY and CDR2 as SVGEGT. The CDR3 sequence: CASSPTGGLGGYTF. The CDR3, as DNA: TGTGCCAGCAGCCCTACCGGGGGGCTAGGCGGCTACACCTTC.

V is TRBV18 and J is TRBJ1-1; possibly TRBD1 for D (5 bases). Per germline, CDR1 KGHSH and CDR2 LQKENI. The V and J ends lost 6 bases and 9 bases respectively, with 14 bases between them. This CDR3 is built from 12 residues. The CDR3: CASSPTEKKAFF. CDR3 bases: TGTGCCAGCTCGCCGACAGAAAAGAAAGCTTTCTTT.

The CDR3 nucleotides read TGTGCCAGCAGCCGGCCGGAGGAGATGAACATTCAGTACTTC. Translation: CASSRPEEMNIQYF. The V and J genes are TRBV3-1 and TRBJ2-4, with D perhaps matching TRBD2 (5 bases). Germline V gene lookup returns CDR1 LGHDT and CDR2 YNNKEL (reference sequence). CDR3 size: 14 residues. V was trimmed by 4 bases and J by 7 bases, leaving 14 bases between them.

This clonotype was observed a single time. This chain links TRBV28 with TRBJ1-1, with D hard to call. Germline V lookup: CDR1 MDHEN, CDR2 SYDVKM. The V and J ends lost 8 bases and 2 bases respectively, with 12 bases between them. This CDR3 contains 13 residues. The CDR3 DNA reads TGTGCCAGCCCCTCGAGAGACAACACTGAAGCTTTCTTT. It is translated as CASPSRDNTEAFF.

The chain has TRBV18 and TRBJ2-3; D could derive from TRBD1 or TRBD2 (5 bases each). Germline V CDR1 and CDR2: KGHSH, LQKENI. V dropped 4 bases and J dropped 2 bases, with 13 bases sitting between them. The CDR3 runs 15 residues. In DNA form, the CDR3 reads TGTGCCAGCTCACTCCGGGACGGACCCACAGATACGCAGTATTTT. It translates to CASSLRDGPTDTQYF.

The rearrangement joins TRBV24-1 to TRBJ1-2; D is unclear. V lost 2 bases and J 8 bases, leaving 11 bases between the germline ends. CDR3 size: 13 residues. The germline gives CDR1 KGHDR, CDR2 SFDVKD. CDR3 in DNA: TGTGCCACCAGTGATTCAAGGGAATTCGGCTACACCTTC. Protein product: CATSDSREFGYTF.

V is TRBV30 and J is TRBJ2-3; D uncertain. With 0 bases removed from V and 1 base from J, the gap between germline ends came to 8 bases. This CDR3 region has 14 residues. Germline values: CDR1 GTSNPN, CDR2 SVGIG (reference sequence). CDR3 sequence reads: CAWSVHPRTDTQYF. The CDR3 DNA reads TGTGCCTGGAGTGTGCATCCTCGCACAGATACGCAGTATTTT.

The V and J genes are TRBV21-1 and TRBJ1-5; the table names TRBD1, a call not compared with the DNA. TRBV21-1 is given as a pseudogene. There are 14 residues in the CDR3. CDR3: CASSGGNSNQPQHF. The DNA for the CDR3 is TGTGCCAGCAGCGGGGGGAATAGCAATCAGCCCCAGCATTTT.